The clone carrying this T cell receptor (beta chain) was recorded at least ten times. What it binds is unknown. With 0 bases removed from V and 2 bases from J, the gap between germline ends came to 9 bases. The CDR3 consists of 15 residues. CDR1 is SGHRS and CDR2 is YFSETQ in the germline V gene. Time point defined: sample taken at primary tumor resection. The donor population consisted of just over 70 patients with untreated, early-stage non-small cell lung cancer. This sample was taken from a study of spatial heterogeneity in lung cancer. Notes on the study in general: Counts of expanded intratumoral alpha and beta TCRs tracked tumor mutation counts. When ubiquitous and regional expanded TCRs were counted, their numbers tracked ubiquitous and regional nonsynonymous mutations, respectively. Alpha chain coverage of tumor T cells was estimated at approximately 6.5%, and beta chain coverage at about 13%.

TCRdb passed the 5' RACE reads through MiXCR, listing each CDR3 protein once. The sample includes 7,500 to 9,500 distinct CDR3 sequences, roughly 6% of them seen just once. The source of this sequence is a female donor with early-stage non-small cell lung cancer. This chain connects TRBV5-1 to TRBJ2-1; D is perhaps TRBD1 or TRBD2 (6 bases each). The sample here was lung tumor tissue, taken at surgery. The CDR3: CASSLAGGAYNEQFF. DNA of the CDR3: TGCGCCAGCAGCTTGGCCGGGGGCGCCTACAATGAGCAGTTCTTC. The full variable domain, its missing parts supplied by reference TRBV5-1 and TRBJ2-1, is KAGVTQTPRYLIKTRGQQVTLSCSPISGHRSVSWYQQTPGQGLQFLFEYFSETQRNKGNFPGRFSGRQFSNSRSEMNVSTLELGDSALYLCASSLAGGAYNEQFFGPGTRLTVL.